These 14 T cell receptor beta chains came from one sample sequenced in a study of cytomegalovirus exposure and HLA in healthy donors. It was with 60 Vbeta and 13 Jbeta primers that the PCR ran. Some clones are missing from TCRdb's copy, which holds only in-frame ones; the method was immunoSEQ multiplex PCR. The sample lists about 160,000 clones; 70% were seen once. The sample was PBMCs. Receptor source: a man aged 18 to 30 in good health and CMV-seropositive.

For the CDR3, the DNA is TGTGCCAGCAGGACAGGCTCCGTTACCTTGATTAATTCACCCCTCCACTTT. Residues: CASRTGSVTLINSPLHF. The chain is built from TRBV2 and TRBJ1-6; weak D call: TRBD1 (6 bases). The CDR3 totals 17 residues. V was trimmed by 6 bases and J by 6 bases, leaving 21 bases between them. The germline CDR1 and CDR2 sequences are SNHLY and FYNNEI.

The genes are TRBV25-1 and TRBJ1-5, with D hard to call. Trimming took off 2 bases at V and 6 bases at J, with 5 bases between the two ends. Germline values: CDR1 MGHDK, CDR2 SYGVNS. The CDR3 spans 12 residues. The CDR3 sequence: CASSEGSQPQHF. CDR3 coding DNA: TGTGCCAGCAGTGAAGGGAGTCAGCCCCAGCATTTT.

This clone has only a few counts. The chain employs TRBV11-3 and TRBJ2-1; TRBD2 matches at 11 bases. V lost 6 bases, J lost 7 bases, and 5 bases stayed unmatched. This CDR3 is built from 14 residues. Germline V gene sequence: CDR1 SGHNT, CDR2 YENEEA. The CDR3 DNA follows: TGTGCCAGCAGACCGACTAGCGGGGTAAATGAGCAGTTCTTC. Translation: CASRPTSGVNEQFF.

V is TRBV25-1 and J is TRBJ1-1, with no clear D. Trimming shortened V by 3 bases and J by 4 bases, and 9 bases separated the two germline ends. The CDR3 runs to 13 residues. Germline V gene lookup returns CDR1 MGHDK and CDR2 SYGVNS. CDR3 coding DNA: TGTGCCAGCAGTGAGTTGAGTGGCACTGAAGCTTTCTTT. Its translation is CASSELSGTEAFF.

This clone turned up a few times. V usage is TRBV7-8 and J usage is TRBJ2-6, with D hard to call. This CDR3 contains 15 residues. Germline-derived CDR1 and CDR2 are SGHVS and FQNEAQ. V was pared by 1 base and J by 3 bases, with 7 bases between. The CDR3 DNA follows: TGTGCCAGCAGCTTAGGGGCTGGTGGGGCCAACGTCCTGACTTTC. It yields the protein CASSLGAGGANVLTF.

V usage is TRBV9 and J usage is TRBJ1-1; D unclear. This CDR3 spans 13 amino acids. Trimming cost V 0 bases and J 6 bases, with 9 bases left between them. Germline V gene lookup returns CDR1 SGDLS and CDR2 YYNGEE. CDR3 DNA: TGTGCCAGCAGCGTAGCACCCTACGCTGAAGCTTTCTTT. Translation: CASSVAPYAEAFF.

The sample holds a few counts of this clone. CDR3 in amino acids: CASSSFDRPYNEQFF. The CDR3 bases are TGTGCCAGCAGCTCCTTCGACAGGCCCTACAATGAGCAGTTCTTC. V is TRBV11-3 and J is TRBJ2-1; maybe TRBD1 (6 bases). V lost 4 bases and J lost 2, with 12 bases in between. The germline gives CDR1 SGHNT, CDR2 YENEEA. The CDR3 loop spans 15 amino acids. Full variable domain (missing parts from reference TRBV11-3 and TRBJ2-1): EAGVVQSPRYKIIEKKQPVAFWCNPISGHNTLYWYLQNLGQGPELLIRYENEEAVDDSQLPKDRFSAERLKGVDSTLKIQPAELGDSAVYLCASSSFDRPYNEQFFGPGTRLTVL.

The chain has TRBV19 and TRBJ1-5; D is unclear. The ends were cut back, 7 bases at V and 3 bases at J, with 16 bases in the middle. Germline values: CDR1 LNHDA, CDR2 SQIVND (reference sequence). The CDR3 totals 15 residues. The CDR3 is CASKIDGGYNQPQHF. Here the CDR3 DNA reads TGTGCCAGTAAGATAGACGGAGGGTACAATCAGCCCCAGCATTTT.

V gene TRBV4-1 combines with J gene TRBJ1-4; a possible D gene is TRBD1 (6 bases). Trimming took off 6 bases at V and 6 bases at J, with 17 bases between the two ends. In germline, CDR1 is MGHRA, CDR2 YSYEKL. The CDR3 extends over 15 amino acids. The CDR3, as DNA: TGCGCCAGCAGGTCGGAGGGGGGGATCGATGAAAAACTGTTTTTT. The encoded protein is CASRSEGGIDEKLFF.

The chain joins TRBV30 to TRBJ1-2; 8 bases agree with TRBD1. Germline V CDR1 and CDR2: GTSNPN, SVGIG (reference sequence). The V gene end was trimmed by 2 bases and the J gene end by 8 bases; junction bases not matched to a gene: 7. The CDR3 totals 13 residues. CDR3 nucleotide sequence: TGTGCCTGGAGTCGTCAGGGGGCGCGAGGCTACACCTTC. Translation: CAWSRQGARGYTF.

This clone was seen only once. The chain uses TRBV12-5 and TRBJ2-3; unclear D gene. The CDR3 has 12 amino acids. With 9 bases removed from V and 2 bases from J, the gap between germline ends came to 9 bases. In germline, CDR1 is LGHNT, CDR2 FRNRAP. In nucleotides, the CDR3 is TGTGCTAGCTCACTATACACAGATACGCAGTATTTT. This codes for CASSLYTDTQYF.

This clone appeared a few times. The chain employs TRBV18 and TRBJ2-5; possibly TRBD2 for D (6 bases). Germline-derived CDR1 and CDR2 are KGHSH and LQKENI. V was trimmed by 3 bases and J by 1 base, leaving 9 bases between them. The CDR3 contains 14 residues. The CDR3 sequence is CASSPNGGQETQYF. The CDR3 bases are TGTGCCAGCTCACCTAACGGGGGCCAAGAGACCCAGTACTTC.

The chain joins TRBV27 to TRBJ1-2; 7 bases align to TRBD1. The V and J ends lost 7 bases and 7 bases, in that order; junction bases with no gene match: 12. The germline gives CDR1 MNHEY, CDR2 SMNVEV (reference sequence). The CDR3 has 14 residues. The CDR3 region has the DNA TGTGCCAGCAAACTGACAGGGTCGGGCGTTGGCTACACCTTC. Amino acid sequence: CASKLTGSGVGYTF.

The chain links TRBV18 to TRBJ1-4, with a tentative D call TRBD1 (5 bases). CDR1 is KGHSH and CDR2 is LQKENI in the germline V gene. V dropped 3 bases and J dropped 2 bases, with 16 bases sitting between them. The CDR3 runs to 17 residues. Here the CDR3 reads CASSPQGGVTTNEKLFF. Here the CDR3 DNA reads TGTGCCAGCTCACCCCAAGGAGGGGTTACGACTAATGAAAAACTGTTTTTT.